These 20 T cell receptor beta chains share one sample of origin, sequenced in a study of blood T cell repertoires in COVID-19. Repertoires were generated with immunoSEQ multiplex PCR, while TCRdb's copy carries only in-frame clones and drops some. The sample has tens of thousands of clones; around 91% are singletons. The sequencing input was peripheral blood. The source is a woman of 80 years or more with active or convalescent COVID-19.

V and J are TRBV6-5 and TRBJ1-5, with no clear D. CDR3 length: 15 residues. In germline, CDR1 is MNHEY, CDR2 SVGAGI. Trimming took off 4 bases at V and 2 bases at J, with 12 bases between the two ends. The CDR3 DNA reads as TGTGCCAGCAGTTCCGTGGAGGGTGGCAATCAGCCCCAGCATTTT. It encodes CASSSVEGGNQPQHF.

The chain links TRBV5-1 to TRBJ2-7; TRBD1 aligns across 9 bases. The germline gives CDR1 SGHRS, CDR2 YFSETQ. The V and J ends lost 3 bases and 0 bases, in that order; junction bases with no gene match: 4. The CDR3 consists of 15 residues. This CDR3 is CASSSGDRDSYEQYF. The CDR3 bases are TGCGCCAGCAGCTCCGGGGACAGGGACTCCTACGAGCAGTACTTC. The full variable domain, in which reference TRBV5-1 and TRBJ2-7 provide the parts outside the CDR3, is KAGVTQTPRYLIKTRGQQVTLSCSPISGHRSVSWYQQTPGQGLQFLFEYFSETQRNKGNFPGRFSGRQFSNSRSEMNVSTLELGDSALYLCASSSGDRDSYEQYFGPGTRLTVT.

The gene calls are TRBV5-1 and TRBJ1-2; a possible D gene is TRBD1 (6 bases). The CDR3 spans 14 residues. Germline CDR1 is SGHRS and CDR2 is YFSETQ. V was pared by 1 base and J by 6 bases, with 13 bases between. The CDR3 DNA is TGCGCCAGCAGCTTGATCGCAGGGGCGGATGGCTACACCTTC. It specifies CASSLIAGADGYTF.

V is TRBV7-2 and J is TRBJ2-1; 12 bases are shared with TRBD2. Trimming at V came to 1 base and at J to 10 bases, leaving 8 bases not matched to a gene. The germline gives CDR1 SGHTA, CDR2 FQGNSA. CDR3 length equals 16 residues. The CDR3 loop reads CASSLGLAGGQREQFF. For the CDR3, the DNA is TGTGCCAGCAGCTTAGGCCTAGCGGGAGGGCAGCGGGAGCAGTTCTTC. Filled out from reference TRBV7-2 and TRBJ2-1, the complete variable domain reads GAGVSQSPSNKVTEKGKDVELRCDPISGHTALYWYRQSLGQGLEFLIYFQGNSAPDKSGLPSDRFSAERTGGSVSTLTIQRTQQEDSAVYLCASSLGLAGGQREQFFGPGTRLTVL.

The V and J genes are TRBV11-2 and TRBJ2-1, with D perhaps TRBD2 (6 bases). Germline V lookup: CDR1 SGHAT, CDR2 FQNNGV. V was clipped by 5 bases and J by 7 bases, with 9 bases between them. The CDR3 is made up of 12 amino acids. The CDR3 reads CASSPLANEQFF. The CDR3 DNA sequence: TGTGCCAGCAGCCCACTAGCAAATGAGCAGTTCTTC.

The chain recombines TRBV5-4 with TRBJ2-7, with TRBD2 matching 8 bases. V lost 8 bases to trimming and J lost 5 bases; unmatched junction nucleotides: 9. Germline CDR1 and CDR2: SGHNT and YYREEE (reference sequence). There are 13 residues in the CDR3. The CDR3 protein is CARSSGERNEQYF. Written as DNA, the CDR3 is TGTGCCAGGAGTAGCGGGGAACGGAACGAGCAGTACTTC. The full variable domain, rest sourced from reference TRBV5-4 and TRBJ2-7, is ETGVTQSPTHLIKTRGQQVTLRCSSQSGHNTVSWYQQALGQGPQFIFQYYREEENGRGNFPPRFSGLQFPNYSSELNVNALELDDSALYLCARSSGERNEQYFGPGTRLTVT.

This clone was observed a handful of times. Mismatch with germline at one junction end may stem from a read error. The chain joins TRBV6-2 or TRBV6-3 to TRBJ1-1; D possibly corresponds to TRBD1 (6 bases). CDR3 length equals 11 residues. In germline, CDR1 is MNHEY, CDR2 SVGEGT. The CDR3 DNA is TGTGCCAGCAGTTACTCGACCGGGACACACTTT. Its translation is CASSYSTGTHF.

The chain is built from TRBV28 and TRBJ1-5; D call uncertain. V lost 5 bases and J lost 13, with 12 bases in between. The CDR3 runs 11 residues. Germline CDR1 and CDR2: MDHEN and SYDVKM. The CDR3 region is CASSQNRVQHF. CDR3 DNA sequence: TGTGCCAGCAGTCAAAACCGGGTTCAGCATTTT.

The sample holds one count of this clone. This chain uses TRBV5-8 with TRBJ1-5; TRBD1 matches 8 bases. The V segment lost 2 bases and the J segment 1 base; nucleotides outside the gene matches: 8. Germline assignment: CDR1 SGHTS and CDR2 YDEGEE. The CDR3 covers 17 residues. The CDR3 bases are TGTGCCAGCAGCTTTTTCGGACAGGGCCGAAGCAATCAGCCCCAGCATTTT. It is translated as CASSFFGQGRSNQPQHF.

This chain uses TRBV27 with TRBJ2-3, with D possibly matching TRBD2 (6 bases). The CDR3 covers 15 residues. V was shortened by 2 bases and J by 1 base, with 10 bases between the two germline ends. Germline CDR1 MNHEY, CDR2 SMNVEV (reference sequence). The CDR3 region has the DNA TGTGCCAGCAGTTTAGGGCTAGCGCGCACAGATACGCAGTATTTT. This encodes CASSLGLARTDTQYF.

The V call is TRBV12-5, the J call TRBJ1-5, with 11 bases lining up with TRBD1. V shed 1 base, J shed 3 bases, and the junction held 8 bases outside the gene matches. There are 18 residues in the CDR3. Looked up from germline, CDR1 is LGHNT and CDR2 is FRNRAP. CDR3 region: CASGLAGTGGYTNQPQHF. CDR3 nucleotide sequence: TGTGCTAGTGGTTTGGCCGGGACAGGGGGGTATACCAATCAGCCCCAGCATTTT.

The rearrangement links TRBV6-2 or TRBV6-3 to TRBJ2-3; 7 positions match TRBD2. The V gene's germline CDR1 is MNHEY and CDR2 SVGEGT. This CDR3 comprises 17 residues. The V gene end was trimmed by 0 bases and the J gene end by 0 bases; junction bases not matched to a gene: 6. For the CDR3, the DNA is TGTGCCAGCAGTTACTCGATAGCGGGCCCTAGCACAGATACGCAGTATTTT. Amino acids: CASSYSIAGPSTDTQYF.

The V call is TRBV3-1 (or the pseudogene TRBV3-2), the J call TRBJ2-2; 11 bases agree with TRBD2. V lost 1 base and J lost 3; bases outside the gene matches: 10. This CDR3 region has 19 residues. CDR1 and CDR2 (germline): LGHDT, YNNKEL (reference sequence). The CDR3 loop is CASSQVRSGRAVDTGELFF. The CDR3 nucleotides are TGTGCCAGCAGCCAAGTTCGTAGCGGGAGGGCCGTCGACACCGGGGAGCTGTTTTTT.

The chain carries TRBV29-1 and TRBJ2-7, with 7 positions matching TRBD2. After removal of 3 bases from V and 1 base from J, the junction contained 9 bases not matched to a gene. CDR3 length: 15 residues. Germline loops: CDR1 SQVTM, CDR2 ANQGSEA. Here the CDR3 DNA reads TGCAGCGTTGATGTAGCGGGCGGGGGTTCCTACGAGCAGTACTTC. The encoded protein is CSVDVAGGGSYEQYF.

This rearrangement joins TRBV2 to TRBJ2-1; 8 nucleotides agree with TRBD2. The germline gives CDR1 SNHLY, CDR2 FYNNEI. The junction had 12 bases not matched to a gene; V was cut back by 7 bases and J by 7 bases. The CDR3 runs to 15 residues. CDR3 protein: CASNAGGRLGNEQFF. The CDR3 DNA reads as TGTGCCAGCAATGCGGGCGGGAGGCTTGGGAATGAGCAGTTCTTC.

V gene TRBV19 combines with J gene TRBJ1-1; TRBD1 might be the D (5 bases). The CDR3 loop spans 14 amino acids. Trimming removed 7 bases at V and 4 bases at J, with 16 bases between. Germline V gene sequence: CDR1 LNHDA, CDR2 SQIVND (reference sequence). The CDR3 DNA is TGTGCCAGTAACACGGGGGAGATGGGCACTGAAGCTTTCTTT. This sequence encodes CASNTGEMGTEAFF.

V gene TRBV7-6 combines with J gene TRBJ1-1; no clear D gene. Germline assignment: CDR1 SGHVS and CDR2 FNYEAQ. This CDR3 has 14 residues. V lost 1 base and J lost 0, with 6 bases in between. CDR3 DNA sequence: TGTGCCAGCAGCTTAGGAAACATGAACACTGAAGCTTTCTTT. Its translation: CASSLGNMNTEAFF.

The chain recombines TRBV2 with TRBJ1-4; possibly TRBD1 for D (6 bases). The CDR3 consists of 14 residues. The germline V and J ends were trimmed by 6 bases and 3 bases, with 11 bases remaining between them. Germline lookup yields CDR1 SNHLY and CDR2 FYNNEI. This CDR3 reads CASRLTGSNEKLFF. In DNA, the CDR3 is TGTGCCAGCAGGTTGACAGGATCTAATGAAAAACTGTTTTTT.

This rearrangement joins TRBV28 to TRBJ1-5; TRBD1 aligns across 10 bases. The germline gives CDR1 MDHEN, CDR2 SYDVKM. V was clipped by 2 bases and J by 4 bases; unmatched bases: 8. The CDR3 contains 17 residues. As DNA, the CDR3 is TGTGCCAGCAGTTTAGTCCAAGGACAGGGGGTAAATCAGCCCCAGCATTTT. Protein sequence: CASSLVQGQGVNQPQHF.

The V call is TRBV28, the J call TRBJ2-2; TRBD1 matches 9 bases. V gave up 5 bases and J gave up 4 bases; unmatched junction bases: 8. The CDR3 length is 16 residues. Germline V gene lookup returns CDR1 MDHEN and CDR2 SYDVKM. DNA of the CDR3: TGTGCCAGCAGTCCGGGACAGGGCCTTGTCACCGGGGAGCTGTTTTTT. The encoded protein is CASSPGQGLVTGELFF. The full variable domain, its missing parts supplied by reference TRBV28 and TRBJ2-2, is DVKVTQSSRYLVKRTGEKVFLECVQDMDHENMFWYRQDPGLGLRLIYFSYDVKMKEKGDIPEGYSVSREKKERFSLILESASTNQTSMYLCASSPGQGLVTGELFFGEGSRLTVL.